What follows are 8 T cell receptor beta chains derived from one specimen sequenced in a study of shared clonotypes between healthy human individuals. The protocol was immunoSEQ multiplex PCR, while the TCRdb copy is restricted to in-frame clones and leaves out a portion. The repertoire holds 2 million or so clones, approximately 95% seen once, with 0.1% to 0.15% in the top ten. Sequences were obtained from naive CD4+ T cells sorted from blood. Subset in this sample: CD45RA+ positively selected. These receptors were collected from a man aged 18 to 29 in good health.

As to this clone: Other DNA sequences in this specimen translate into the identical CDR3. This sequence joins TRBV5-1 and TRBJ2-3; a possible D gene is TRBD1 (5 bases). The CDR3 runs 13 residues. Germline loops: CDR1 SGHRS, CDR2 YFSETQ. V lost 5 bases to trimming and J lost 0 bases, with 7 bases between them. DNA for the CDR3: TGCGCCAGCAGGGCAGGGAGCACAGATACGCAGTATTTT. Translating gives CASRAGSTDTQYF.

V usage is TRBV5-1 and J usage is TRBJ2-1; 13 bases agree with TRBD2. This CDR3 has 18 residues. V was clipped by 0 bases and J by 2 bases; unmatched bases: 5. Per the germline V gene, CDR1 is SGHRS and CDR2 is YFSETQ. CDR3: CASSLGTSGRVAYNEQFF. The CDR3 DNA is TGCGCCAGCAGCTTGGGTACTAGCGGGAGGGTCGCCTACAATGAGCAGTTCTTC.

Note on this clone: A read error is possible here, since a much larger clone lies one base away. Other DNA sequences in the sample encode the same CDR3. The genes are TRBV6-5 and TRBJ2-7, with D tentatively TRBD2 (5 bases). The CDR3 runs to 11 residues. V was cut by 5 bases and J by 3 bases, with 5 bases left in between. The germline V gene encodes CDR1 MNHEY and CDR2 SVGAGI. CDR3 residues: CASSRGYEQYF. The CDR3 nucleotides read TGTGCCAGCAGTCGGGGCTACGAGCAGTACTTC.

This chain links TRBV30 with TRBJ1-2; TRBD1 matches at 7 bases. Germline V lookup: CDR1 GTSNPN, CDR2 SVGIG (reference sequence). This CDR3 spans 14 amino acids. Trimming cost V 3 bases and J 6 bases; bases outside gene matches: 10. The CDR3 here is CAWSETGSSHGYTF. As DNA, the CDR3 is TGTGCCTGGAGCGAGACAGGGTCGAGTCATGGCTACACCTTC.

CDR3 protein: CASSIVSDTGELFF. DNA of the CDR3: TGTGCCAGTAGTATTGTTAGCGACACCGGGGAGCTGTTTTTT. This chain uses TRBV19 with TRBJ2-2, with D possibly being TRBD2 (5 bases). Per the germline V gene, CDR1 is LNHDA and CDR2 is SQIVND (reference sequence). CDR3 size: 14 residues. Trimming shortened V by 3 bases and J by 3 bases, and 8 bases separated the two germline ends.

The rearrangement joins TRBV5-4 to TRBJ1-3; possibly TRBD1 for D (5 bases). Germline loops: CDR1 SGHNT, CDR2 YYREEE (reference sequence). CDR3 length: 15 residues. The germline V and J ends were trimmed by 4 bases and 6 bases, with 17 bases remaining between them. The CDR3: CASSAPGTLENTIYF. CDR3 DNA: TGTGCCAGCAGCGCCCCAGGGACCCTGGAAAACACCATATATTTT.

The chain is built from TRBV6-1 and TRBJ2-7; TRBD2 agrees at 7 bases. This CDR3 comprises 16 residues. The germline V gene has CDR1 MNHNS and CDR2 SASEGT. J was trimmed by 0 bases and V by 1 base; bases with no gene match: 6. For the CDR3, the DNA is TGTGCCAGCAGTGAAGTCCCAGCGGGGAACTCCTACGAGCAGTACTTC. Residues: CASSEVPAGNSYEQYF.

The chain couples TRBV6-6 to TRBJ2-7; weak D call: TRBD1 (6 bases). The germline CDR1 and CDR2 sequences are MNHNY and SVGAGI (reference sequence). This CDR3 has 13 amino acids. Trimming removed 6 bases at V and 2 bases at J, with 11 bases between. The CDR3 coding sequence is TGTGCCAGCAGCTCCGGGACACCCTACGAGCAGTACTTC. Residues: CASSSGTPYEQYF.